This entry lists 23 T cell receptor beta chains sequenced from one sample in a study of CD8+CD57+ T cells in acquired aplastic anemia. Profiling that covered TCR beta VDJ and CDR3 relied on genomic DNA as its template. TCRdb re-derived calls from the reads in MiXCR, one entry per CDR3 protein. The data show 75,000 to 80,000 distinct CDR3 sequences, with about 70% seen just once and around 80% held by the top ten. For sequencing, patients were chosen who had shown expansion of CD8+CD57+ cells by flow cytometry. Source material: sorted CD4+, CD8+, or CD8+CD57+ T cells (not recorded which) from PBMCs. The receptors shown here come from a human donor with aplastic anemia.

On this clonotype itself: Its ends do not fully match the called genes, so a read error is possible. The chain employs TRBV20-1 and TRBJ2-1, with D tentatively TRBD2 (6 bases). Germline CDR1 is DFQATT and CDR2 is SNEGSKA (reference sequence). The CDR3 extends over 11 amino acids. The CDR3 loop reads CSARDLGLQSF. CDR3 coding DNA: TGCAGTGCTAGAGATCTGGGACTCCAGAGCTTC.

The V gene is TRBV10-3, the J gene TRBJ2-1; D is possibly TRBD2 (7 bases). The CDR3 consists of 15 residues. CDR1 ENHRY and CDR2 SYGVKD come from the germline V gene. Trimming left V 6 bases short and J 6 bases short, with 18 bases between. Here the CDR3 reads CAISGGLGGFNEQFF. The CDR3 DNA sequence: TGTGCCATCAGCGGAGGACTAGGGGGGTTCAATGAGCAGTTCTTC.

CDR3: CASSDQTSGSTDTQYF. The DNA of the CDR3 is TGTGCCAGCAGCGATCAAACTAGCGGATCCACAGATACGCAGTATTTT. V is TRBV11-1 and J is TRBJ2-3, with 8 bases matching TRBD2. V dropped 5 bases and J dropped 2; count of bases not matched to a gene: 9. Germline V gene lookup returns CDR1 SGHAT and CDR2 FQDESV (reference sequence). There are 16 residues in the CDR3.

This clonotype occurred a few times. The chain is built from TRBV7-9 and TRBJ2-5; possible D gene TRBD2, 6 bases. CDR1 is SEHNR and CDR2 is FQNEAQ in the germline V gene (reference sequence). This CDR3 comprises 13 residues. V was cut by 1 base and J by 5 bases, with 8 bases left in between. The CDR3, as DNA: TGTGCCAGCAGCTTAGTCGGAGGGGAGACCCAGTACTTC. This codes for CASSLVGGETQYF.

This rearrangement joins TRBV7-6 to TRBJ2-5; 10 bases fit TRBD2. V shed 5 bases and J 6 bases; nucleotides not matched to a gene: 12. Germline CDR1 and CDR2: SGHVS and FNYEAQ. This CDR3 spans 16 amino acids. CDR3 protein: CASSPAASGGRKTQYF. CDR3 coding DNA: TGTGCCAGCAGCCCGGCGGCTAGCGGGGGCCGGAAGACCCAGTACTTC.

This rearrangement joins TRBV9 to TRBJ1-6; 8 nucleotides line up with TRBD1. Germline V gene sequence: CDR1 SGDLS, CDR2 YYNGEE. The J segment lost 3 bases and the V segment lost 0 bases, leaving 2 bases of the junction unmatched. The CDR3 loop spans 16 amino acids. CDR3 nucleotides: TGTGCCAGCAGCGTAGGGGGACAGGTCTATAATTCACCCCTCCACTTT. It specifies CASSVGGQVYNSPLHF.

The rearrangement links TRBV10-3 to TRBJ1-1; TRBD1 might be the D (5 bases). CDR3 length: 14 amino acids. V was shortened by 0 bases and J by 6 bases, with 11 bases between the two germline ends. CDR1 and CDR2 from the germline V gene are ENHRY and SYGVKD. Written as DNA, the CDR3 is TGTGCCATCAGTGAGTCATCGGGGGTGGCTGAAGCTTTCTTT. The encoded protein is CAISESSGVAEAFF.

This chain joins TRBV7-3 and TRBJ2-3, with a possible D match to TRBD1 (6 bases). The germline CDR1 and CDR2 sequences are SGHTA and FQGTGA. This CDR3 region has 13 residues. The V end was cut by 4 bases, the J end by 4 bases, with 9 bases between. CDR3: CASSYQGSDTQYF. CDR3 nucleotides: TGTGCCAGCAGCTACCAGGGGTCAGATACGCAGTATTTT.

This clonotype was counted only a few times. This rearrangement joins TRBV20-1 to TRBJ1-1; TRBD1 is a possible D gene (6 bases). Germline V gives CDR1 DFQATT, CDR2 SNEGSKA (reference sequence). This CDR3 region has 13 residues. The CDR3, as DNA: TGCACCACACAGGGTCTCATGAACACTGAAGCTTTCTTT. Translating gives CTTQGLMNTEAFF.

This chain links TRBV2 with TRBJ1-1; D remains unclear. The CDR3 runs 12 residues. Germline CDR1 and CDR2: SNHLY and FYNNEI. Between the trimmed V and J ends, which lost 4 bases and 7 bases, there was a span of 10 bases. CDR3 sequence reads: CASSGELLEAFF. DNA of the CDR3: TGTGCCAGCAGTGGTGAGCTACTTGAAGCTTTCTTT.

This clonotype was seen ten or more times. This sequence joins TRBV15 and TRBJ2-2, with 8 bases lining up with TRBD1. The CDR3 has 15 residues. The trim removed 0 bases at V and 4 bases at J, leaving 1 base unmatched. The germline CDR1 and CDR2 sequences are LNHNV and YYDKDF (reference sequence). DNA for the CDR3: TGTGCCACCAGCAGAGATACAGGGGGCACCGGGGAGCTGTTTTTT. It codes for CATSRDTGGTGELFF.

The chain links TRBV20-1 to TRBJ2-7, with a possible D match to TRBD2 (7 bases). CDR1 is DFQATT and CDR2 is SNEGSKA in the germline V gene (reference sequence). This CDR3 spans 13 amino acids. The ends were cut back, 3 bases at V and 1 base at J, with 10 bases in the middle. The CDR3 nucleotides read TGCAGTGCTAGCGGGGGGCCATCCTACGAGCAGTACTTC. It encodes CSASGGPSYEQYF.

The chain uses TRBV10-2 and TRBJ1-1; D unclear. This CDR3 comprises 13 residues. The germline V gene encodes CDR1 WSHSY and CDR2 SAAADI. Trimming removed 4 bases at V and 1 base at J, with 7 bases between. CDR3 sequence: CASSVPGNTEAFF. CDR3 in DNA: TGCGCCAGCAGTGTCCCGGGGAACACTGAAGCTTTCTTT.

This sequence joins TRBV9 and TRBJ1-2, with D tentatively TRBD1 (6 bases). The CDR3 is 14 residues long. Germline loops: CDR1 SGDLS, CDR2 YYNGEE. V gave up 0 bases and J gave up 4 bases, with 10 bases separating them. The chain's CDR3 is CASSVETGLYGYTF. CDR3 nucleotides: TGTGCCAGCAGCGTAGAAACAGGGCTCTATGGCTACACCTTC.

This clonotype was detected only once. The rearrangement links TRBV7-3 to TRBJ1-1; 9 bases are a match to TRBD1. After removal of 4 bases from V and 11 bases from J, the junction contained 8 bases not matched to a gene. Germline CDR1 reads SGHTA; CDR2 reads FQGTGA. This CDR3 region has 13 residues. CDR3 DNA: TGTGCCAGCAGCTCCGGGACAGGGCCCGGCGCTTTCTTT. It yields the protein CASSSGTGPGAFF.

CDR3 region: CATSRDDLGQSSYEQYF. In DNA, the CDR3 is TGTGCCACCAGCAGAGATGATCTGGGACAGAGCTCCTACGAGCAGTACTTC. This chain connects TRBV15 to TRBJ2-7; 7 bases are shared with TRBD1. In germline, CDR1 is LNHNV, CDR2 YYDKDF (reference sequence). The CDR3 consists of 17 residues. Losses at the gene ends were 0 bases for V and 0 bases for J; bases not matched to a gene: 8.

This clonotype turned up a few times. The genes are TRBV2 and TRBJ1-2; D unclear. The CDR3 length is 14 residues. Germline CDR1 reads SNHLY; CDR2 reads FYNNEI. V was trimmed by 3 bases and J by 1 base, leaving 9 bases between them. This CDR3 reads CASSEWQLNYGYTF. CDR3 in DNA: TGTGCCAGCAGTGAGTGGCAGCTTAACTATGGCTACACCTTC.

For the CDR3, the DNA is TGCAGCGTAGCAGGGTCCGGGACTAGCGGGAGGACAGATACGCAGTATTTT. Translating gives CSVAGSGTSGRTDTQYF. The chain employs TRBV29-1 and TRBJ2-3, with TRBD2 matching over 15 bases. The CDR3 consists of 17 residues. CDR1 is SQVTM, CDR2 ANQGSEA, per germline. V trimming: 6 bases; J trimming: 3 bases; junction bases outside the gene matches: 10.

V is TRBV10-3 and J is TRBJ1-1; D unresolved. Trimming removed 3 bases at V and 0 bases at J, with 14 bases between. The CDR3 runs 16 residues. The germline CDR1 and CDR2 sequences are ENHRY and SYGVKD. The CDR3 sequence: CAISDGRNTMNTEAFF. The CDR3 DNA follows: TGTGCCATCAGTGATGGGCGGAACACCATGAACACTGAAGCTTTCTTT.

In the case of this clonotype: A much larger clone lies one base from this, so it may be a read error. The chain has TRBV5-4 and TRBJ2-1; D gene unclear. The CDR3 has 15 residues. Germline V gene data show CDR1 as SGHNT and CDR2 as YYREEE (reference sequence). CDR3 sequence reads: CAGSLIDDSYNEQFF. CDR3 nucleotides: TGTGCCGGCAGCTTGATTGACGACTCCTACAATGAGCAGTTCTTC.

Only one count was recorded for this clonotype. The rearrangement uses TRBV13 and TRBJ2-1; TRBD1 agrees at 9 bases. J gave up 12 bases and V 1 base, and 10 bases lay outside the gene matches. The V gene's germline CDR1 is PRHDT and CDR2 FYEKMQ (reference sequence). The CDR3 sequence is 15 residues long. This chain's CDR3 is CASSLAVPGQGAQFF. CDR3 bases: TGTGCCAGCAGCTTAGCCGTCCCGGGACAGGGCGCGCAGTTCTTC.

The chain recombines TRBV24-1 with TRBJ2-1, with TRBD2 identical over 11 bases. The germline gives CDR1 KGHDR, CDR2 SFDVKD. The CDR3 contains 16 residues. The V and J ends lost 11 bases and 1 base, in that order; junction bases with no gene match: 9. The CDR3 sequence: CASSRGTSGSYNEQFF. The CDR3 DNA is TGTGCCAGCTCACGCGGGACTAGCGGTTCCTACAATGAGCAGTTCTTC.

This rearrangement joins TRBV20-1 to TRBJ1-2; D ambiguous. The CDR3 totals 13 residues. Germline CDR1 is DFQATT and CDR2 is SNEGSKA (reference sequence). V was pared by 0 bases and J by 10 bases, with 15 bases between. This chain's CDR3 is CSARDGQDLSYTF. Here the CDR3 DNA reads TGCAGTGCTAGAGATGGGCAGGACCTCTCCTACACCTTC.